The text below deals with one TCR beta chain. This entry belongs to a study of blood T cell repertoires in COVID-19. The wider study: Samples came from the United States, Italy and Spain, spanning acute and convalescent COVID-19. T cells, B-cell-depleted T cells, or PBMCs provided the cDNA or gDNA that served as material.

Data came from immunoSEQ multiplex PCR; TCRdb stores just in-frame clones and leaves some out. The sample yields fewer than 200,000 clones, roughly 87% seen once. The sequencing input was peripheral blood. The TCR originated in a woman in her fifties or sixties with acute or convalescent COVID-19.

For the CDR3, the DNA is TGTGCCAGCAGTTCCGGGACTGGGCAGCCCCAGCATTTT. This encodes CASSSGTGQPQHF. This chain connects TRBV6-5 to TRBJ1-5, with D possibly being TRBD1 (5 bases). This CDR3 comprises 13 residues. The germline V and J ends were trimmed by 4 bases and 7 bases, with 11 bases remaining between them. Germline V gene sequence: CDR1 MNHEY, CDR2 SVGAGI.